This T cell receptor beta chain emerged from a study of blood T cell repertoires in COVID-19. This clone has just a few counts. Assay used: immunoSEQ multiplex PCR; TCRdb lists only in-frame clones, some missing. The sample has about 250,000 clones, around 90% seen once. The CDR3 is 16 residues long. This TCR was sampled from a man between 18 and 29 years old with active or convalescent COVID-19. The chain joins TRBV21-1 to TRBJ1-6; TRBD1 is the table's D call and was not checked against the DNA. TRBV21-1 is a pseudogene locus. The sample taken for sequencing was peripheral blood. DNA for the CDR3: TGTGCCAGCAGCAACGCTCCGGGACAGGGTTGTTCACCCCTCCACTTT. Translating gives CASSNAPGQGCSPLHF.